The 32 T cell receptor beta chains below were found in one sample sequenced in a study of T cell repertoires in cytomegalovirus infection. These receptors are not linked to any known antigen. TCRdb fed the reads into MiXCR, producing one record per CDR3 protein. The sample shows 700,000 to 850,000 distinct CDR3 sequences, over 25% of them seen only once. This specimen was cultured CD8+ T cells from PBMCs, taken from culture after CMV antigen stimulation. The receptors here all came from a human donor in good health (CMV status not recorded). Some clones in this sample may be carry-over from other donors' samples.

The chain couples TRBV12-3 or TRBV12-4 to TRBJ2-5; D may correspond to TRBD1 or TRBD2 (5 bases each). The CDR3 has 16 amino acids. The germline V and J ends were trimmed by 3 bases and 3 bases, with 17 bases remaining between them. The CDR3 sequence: CASSFTVRQGEETQYF. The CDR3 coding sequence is TGTGCCAGCAGTTTTACGGTCAGGCAGGGAGAAGAGACCCAGTACTTC.

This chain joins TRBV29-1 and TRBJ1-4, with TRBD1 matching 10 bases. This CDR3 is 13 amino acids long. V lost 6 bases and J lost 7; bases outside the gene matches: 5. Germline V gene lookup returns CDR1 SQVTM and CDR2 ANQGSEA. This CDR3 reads CSVATGGFEKLFF. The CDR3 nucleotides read TGCAGCGTGGCGACAGGGGGCTTTGAAAAACTGTTTTTT. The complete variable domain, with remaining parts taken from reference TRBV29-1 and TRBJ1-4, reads SAVISQKPSRDICQRGTSLTIQCQVDSQVTMMFWYRQQPGQSLTLIATANQGSEATYESGFVIDKFPISRPNLTFSTLTVSNMSPEDSSIYLCSVATGGFEKLFFGSGTQLSVL.

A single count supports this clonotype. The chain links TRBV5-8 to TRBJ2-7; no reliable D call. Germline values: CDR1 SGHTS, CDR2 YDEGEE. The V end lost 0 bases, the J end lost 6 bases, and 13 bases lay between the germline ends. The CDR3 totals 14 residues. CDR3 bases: TGTGCCAGCAGCTTGGCTTATCTGGCCCCCGAGCAGTACTTC. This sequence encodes CASSLAYLAPEQYF. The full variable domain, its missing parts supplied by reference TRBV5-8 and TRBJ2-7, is EAGVTQSPTHLIKTRGQQATLRCSPISGHTSVYWYQQALGLGLQFLLWYDEGEERNRGNFPPRFSGRQFPNYSSELNVNALELEDSALYLCASSLAYLAPEQYFGPGTRLTVT.

CDR3 sequence reads: CASSEMGGQGGSYEQYV. Here the CDR3 DNA reads TGTGCCAGCAGTGAAATGGGAGGGCAGGGGGGCTCCTACGAGCAGTACGTC. The rearrangement joins TRBV2 to TRBJ2-7, with D tentatively TRBD1 or TRBD2 (7 bases each). CDR1 is SNHLY and CDR2 is FYNNEI in the germline V gene. V shed 2 bases and J shed 0 bases, with 17 bases lying between them. This CDR3 is built from 17 residues.

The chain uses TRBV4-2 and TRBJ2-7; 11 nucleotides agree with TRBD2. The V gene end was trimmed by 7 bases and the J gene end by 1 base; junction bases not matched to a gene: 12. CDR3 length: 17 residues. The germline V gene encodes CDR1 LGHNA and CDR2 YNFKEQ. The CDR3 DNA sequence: TGTGCCAGCACGACCGCTAGCGGGGGGTCTTTTTCCTACGAGCAGTACTTC. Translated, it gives CASTTASGGSFSYEQYF.

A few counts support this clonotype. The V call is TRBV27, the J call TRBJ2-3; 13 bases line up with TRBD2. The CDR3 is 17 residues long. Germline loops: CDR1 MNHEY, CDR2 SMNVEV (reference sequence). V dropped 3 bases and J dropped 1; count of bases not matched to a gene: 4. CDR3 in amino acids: CASSFLGLAGGTDTQYF. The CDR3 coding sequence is TGTGCCAGCAGTTTCCTCGGACTAGCGGGGGGCACAGATACGCAGTATTTT.

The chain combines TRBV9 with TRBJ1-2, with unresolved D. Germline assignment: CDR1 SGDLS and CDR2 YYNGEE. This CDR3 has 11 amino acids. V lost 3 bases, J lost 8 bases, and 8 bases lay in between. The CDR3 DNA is TGTGCCAGCAGCGCACGGGAGGGCTACACCTTC. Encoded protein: CASSAREGYTF.

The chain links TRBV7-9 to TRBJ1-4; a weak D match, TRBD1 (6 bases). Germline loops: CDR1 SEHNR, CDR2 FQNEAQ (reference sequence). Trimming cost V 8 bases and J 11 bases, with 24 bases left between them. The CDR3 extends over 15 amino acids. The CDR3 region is CASLELGQGGEKLFF. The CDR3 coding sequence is TGTGCCAGCTTAGAATTGGGACAAGGTGGTGAGAAACTGTTTTTT.

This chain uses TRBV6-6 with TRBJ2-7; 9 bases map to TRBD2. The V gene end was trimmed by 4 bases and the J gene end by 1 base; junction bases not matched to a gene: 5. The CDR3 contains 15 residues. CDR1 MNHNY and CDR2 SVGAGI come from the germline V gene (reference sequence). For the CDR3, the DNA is TGTGCCAGCAGTTGGGGGCGGGGGGGTTCCTACGAGCAGTACGTC. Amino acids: CASSWGRGGSYEQYV.

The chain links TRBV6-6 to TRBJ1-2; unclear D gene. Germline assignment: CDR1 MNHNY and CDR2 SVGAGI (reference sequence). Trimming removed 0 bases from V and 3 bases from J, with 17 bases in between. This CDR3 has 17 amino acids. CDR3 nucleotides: TGTGCCAGCAGTTACTCCCTAGTGGGCACCCCCTACTATGGCTACACCTTC. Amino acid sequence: CASSYSLVGTPYYGYTF.

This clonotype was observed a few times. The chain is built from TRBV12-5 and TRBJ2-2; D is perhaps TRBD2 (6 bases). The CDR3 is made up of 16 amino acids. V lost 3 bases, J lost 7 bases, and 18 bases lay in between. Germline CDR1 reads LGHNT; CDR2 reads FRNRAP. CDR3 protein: CASGLSAPGDYGELFF. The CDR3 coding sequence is TGTGCTAGTGGTTTAAGTGCCCCGGGGGATTACGGGGAGCTGTTTTTT.

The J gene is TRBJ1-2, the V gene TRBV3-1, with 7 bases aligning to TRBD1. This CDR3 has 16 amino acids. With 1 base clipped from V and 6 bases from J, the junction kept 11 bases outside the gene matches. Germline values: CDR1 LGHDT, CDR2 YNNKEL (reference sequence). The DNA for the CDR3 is TGTGCCAGCAGCCAAGCGCATGCAGGGGGGAAGGATGGCTACACCTTC. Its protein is CASSQAHAGGKDGYTF.

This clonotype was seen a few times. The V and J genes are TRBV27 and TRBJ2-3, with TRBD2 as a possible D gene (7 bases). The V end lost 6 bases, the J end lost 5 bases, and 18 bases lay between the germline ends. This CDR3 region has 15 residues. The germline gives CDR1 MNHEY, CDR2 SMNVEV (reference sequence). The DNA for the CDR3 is TGTGCCAGCAGGGTAGTGGGGGGGGCAAGAGATACGCAGTATTTT. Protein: CASRVVGGARDTQYF.

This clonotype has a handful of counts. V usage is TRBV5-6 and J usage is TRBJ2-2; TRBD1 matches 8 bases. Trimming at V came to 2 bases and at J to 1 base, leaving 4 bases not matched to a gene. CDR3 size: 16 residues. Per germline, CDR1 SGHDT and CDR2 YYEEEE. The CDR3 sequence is CASSFTTGGNTGELFF. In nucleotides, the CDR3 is TGTGCCAGCAGCTTTACCACAGGGGGGAACACCGGGGAGCTGTTTTTT.

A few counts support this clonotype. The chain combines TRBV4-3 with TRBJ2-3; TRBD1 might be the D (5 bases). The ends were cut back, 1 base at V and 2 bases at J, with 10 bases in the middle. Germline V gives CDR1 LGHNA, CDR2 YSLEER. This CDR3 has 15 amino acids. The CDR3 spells CASSQGQSDTDTQYF. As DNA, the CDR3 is TGCGCCAGCAGCCAAGGACAGTCTGACACAGATACGCAGTATTTT.

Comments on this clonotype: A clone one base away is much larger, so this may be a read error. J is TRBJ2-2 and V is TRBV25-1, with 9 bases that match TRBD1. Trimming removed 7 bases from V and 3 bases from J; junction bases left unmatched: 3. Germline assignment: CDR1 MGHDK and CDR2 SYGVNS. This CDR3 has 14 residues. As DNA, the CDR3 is TGTGCCAGCACCCGGGACAGGGACACCGGGGAGCTGTTTTTT. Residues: CASTRDRDTGELFF.

CDR3 in DNA: TGTGCCAGCAGCCAAACGTCAGACTCCTACGAGCAGTACGTC. Translated: CASSQTSDSYEQYV. The chain has TRBV14 and TRBJ2-7; the D is unclear. Germline lookup yields CDR1 SGHDN and CDR2 FVKESK. The CDR3 sequence is 14 residues long. Trimming cost V 2 bases and J 0 bases, with 8 bases left between them.

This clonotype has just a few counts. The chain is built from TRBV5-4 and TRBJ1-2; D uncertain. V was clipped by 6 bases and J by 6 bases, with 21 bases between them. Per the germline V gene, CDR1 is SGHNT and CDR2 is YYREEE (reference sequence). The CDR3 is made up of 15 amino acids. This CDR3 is CASTSNGVRRDGYTF. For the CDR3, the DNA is TGTGCCAGCACCTCGAATGGGGTGCGAAGGGATGGCTACACCTTC.

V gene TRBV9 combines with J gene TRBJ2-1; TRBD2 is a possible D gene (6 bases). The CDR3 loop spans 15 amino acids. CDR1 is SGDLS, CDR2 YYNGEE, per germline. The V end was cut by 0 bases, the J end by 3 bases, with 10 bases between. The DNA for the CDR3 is TGTGCCAGCAGCGTAGAACTAGCTTTCTACAATGAGCAGTTCTTC. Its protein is CASSVELAFYNEQFF. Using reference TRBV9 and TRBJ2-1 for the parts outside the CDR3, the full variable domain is DSGVTQTPKHLITATGQRVTLRCSPRSGDLSVYWYQQSLDQGLQFLIQYYNGEERAKGNILERFSAQQFPDLHSELNLSSLELGDSALYFCASSVELAFYNEQFFGPGTRLTVL.

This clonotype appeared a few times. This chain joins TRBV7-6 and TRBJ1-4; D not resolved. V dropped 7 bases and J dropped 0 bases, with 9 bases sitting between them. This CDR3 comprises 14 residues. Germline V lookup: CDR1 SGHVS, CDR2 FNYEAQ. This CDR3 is CASTRLATNEKLFF. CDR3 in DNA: TGTGCCAGCACCCGATTAGCAACTAATGAAAAACTGTTTTTT.

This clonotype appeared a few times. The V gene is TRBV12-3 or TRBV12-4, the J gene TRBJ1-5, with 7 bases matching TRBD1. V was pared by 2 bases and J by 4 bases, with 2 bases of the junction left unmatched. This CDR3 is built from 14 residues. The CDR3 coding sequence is TGTGCCAGCAGTTTAATACAGGGGAATCAGCCCCAGCATTTT. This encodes CASSLIQGNQPQHF.

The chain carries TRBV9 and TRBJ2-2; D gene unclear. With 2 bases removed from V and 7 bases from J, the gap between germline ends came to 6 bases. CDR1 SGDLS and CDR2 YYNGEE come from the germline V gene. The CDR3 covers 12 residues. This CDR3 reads CASSVSNGELFF. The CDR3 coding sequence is TGTGCCAGCAGCGTGAGTAACGGGGAGCTGTTTTTT.

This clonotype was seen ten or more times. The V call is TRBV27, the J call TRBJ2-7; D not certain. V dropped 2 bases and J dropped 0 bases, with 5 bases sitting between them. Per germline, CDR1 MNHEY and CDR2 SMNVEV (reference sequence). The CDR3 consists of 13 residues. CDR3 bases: TGTGCCAGCAGTTTAGCCCCCTCCTACGAGCAGTACGTC. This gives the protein CASSLAPSYEQYV.

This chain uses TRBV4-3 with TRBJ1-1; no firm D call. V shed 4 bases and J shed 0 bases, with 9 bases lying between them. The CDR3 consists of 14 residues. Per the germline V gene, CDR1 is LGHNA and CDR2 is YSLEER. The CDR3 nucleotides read TGCGCCAGCAGCCCCCTCACGATGAACACTGAAGCTTTCTTT. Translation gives CASSPLTMNTEAFF.

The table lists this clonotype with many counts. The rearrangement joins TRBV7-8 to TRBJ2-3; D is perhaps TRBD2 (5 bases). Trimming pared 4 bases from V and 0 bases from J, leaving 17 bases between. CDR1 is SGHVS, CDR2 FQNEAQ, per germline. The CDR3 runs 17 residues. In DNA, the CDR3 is TGTGCCAGCAGCTCAAACGCGGGCGCGACTAGCACAGATACGCAGTATTTT. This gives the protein CASSSNAGATSTDTQYF. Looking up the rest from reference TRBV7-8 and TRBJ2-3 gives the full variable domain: GAGVSQSPRYKVAKRGQDVALRCDPISGHVSLFWYQQALGQGPEFLTYFQNEAQLDKSGLPSDRFFAERPEGSVSTLKIQRTQQEDSAVYLCASSSNAGATSTDTQYFGPGTRLTVL.

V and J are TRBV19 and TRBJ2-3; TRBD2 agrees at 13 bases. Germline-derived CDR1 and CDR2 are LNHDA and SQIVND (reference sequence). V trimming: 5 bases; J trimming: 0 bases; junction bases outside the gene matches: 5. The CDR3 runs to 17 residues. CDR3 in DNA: TGTGCCAGTAGTTCGGGACTAGCGGGGTTAAGCACAGATACGCAGTATTTT. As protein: CASSSGLAGLSTDTQYF.

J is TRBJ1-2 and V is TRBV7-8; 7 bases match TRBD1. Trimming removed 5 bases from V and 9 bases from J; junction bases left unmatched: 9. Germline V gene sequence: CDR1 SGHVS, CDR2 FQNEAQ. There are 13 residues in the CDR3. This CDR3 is CASSAGQWYSYTF. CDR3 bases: TGTGCCAGCAGCGCGGGACAGTGGTATAGCTACACCTTC.

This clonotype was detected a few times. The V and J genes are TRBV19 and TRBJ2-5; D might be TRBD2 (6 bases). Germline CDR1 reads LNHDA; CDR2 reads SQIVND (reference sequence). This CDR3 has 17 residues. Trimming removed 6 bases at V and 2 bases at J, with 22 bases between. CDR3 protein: CASRLGGQWRGQETQYF. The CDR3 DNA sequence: TGTGCCAGTAGGCTTGGCGGACAATGGAGGGGACAAGAGACCCAGTACTTC.

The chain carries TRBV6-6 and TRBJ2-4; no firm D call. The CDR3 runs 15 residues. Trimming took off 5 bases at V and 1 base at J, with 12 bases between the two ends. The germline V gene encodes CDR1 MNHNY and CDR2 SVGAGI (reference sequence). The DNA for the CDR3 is TGTGCCAGCAGTAGGCCTACCGGGGCCAAAAACATTCAGTACTTC. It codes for CASSRPTGAKNIQYF.

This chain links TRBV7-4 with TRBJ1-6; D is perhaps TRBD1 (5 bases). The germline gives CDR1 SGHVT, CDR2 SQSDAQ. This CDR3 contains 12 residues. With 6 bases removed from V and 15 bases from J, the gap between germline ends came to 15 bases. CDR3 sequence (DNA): TGTGCCAGCAGACAGGACAAGGGTCGCCTCCACTTT. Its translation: CASRQDKGRLHF.

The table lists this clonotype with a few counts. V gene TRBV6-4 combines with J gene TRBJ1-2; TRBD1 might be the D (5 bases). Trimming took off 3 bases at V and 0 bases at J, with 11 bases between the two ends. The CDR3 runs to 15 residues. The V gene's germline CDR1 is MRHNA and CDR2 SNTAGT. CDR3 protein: CASSEGGEANYGYTF. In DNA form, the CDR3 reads TGTGCCAGCAGTGAAGGAGGGGAAGCTAACTATGGCTACACCTTC.

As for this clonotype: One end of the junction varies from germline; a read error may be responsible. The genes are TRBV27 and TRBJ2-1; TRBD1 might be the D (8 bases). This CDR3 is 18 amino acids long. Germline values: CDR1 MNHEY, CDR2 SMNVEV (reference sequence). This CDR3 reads CVSFGRTGRPGPRNEQFF. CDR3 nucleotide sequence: TGTGTCAGCTTCGGGAGGACAGGGCGACCCGGCCCGCGGAATGAGCAGTTCTTC.